The clone carrying this T cell receptor beta chain was recorded at least ten times. The data were obtained in a study of T cells in Graves' hyperthyroidism and ophthalmopathy. TCR beta CDR3 region amplification was performed from RNA transcripts. The TCR CDR3 first-round RT-PCR relied on the HTBI primer set. Each CDR3 protein gets one entry after TCRdb re-called the multiplex PCR reads with MiXCR. This sample has hundreds of thousands of distinct CDR3 sequences, with around 14% found just once. The germline V and J ends were trimmed by 5 bases and 2 bases, with 15 bases remaining between them. Germline CDR1 reads SGHTA; CDR2 reads FQGNSA. CDR3 length: 15 residues.

The V call is TRBV7-2, the J call TRBJ2-5; D may be TRBD2 (7 bases). The sequencing input was blood. This clonotype originated in a woman between 18 and 29 years old with Graves' hyperthyroidism. The CDR3 here is CASSGGGGAQETQYF. In nucleotides, the CDR3 is TGTGCCAGCAGCGGGGGGGGGGGGGCACAAGAGACCCAGTACTTC.